What follows are 17 T cell receptor beta chains derived from one specimen sequenced in a study of OX40 agonist ivuxolimab in advanced cancers. Assay: immunoSEQ multiplex PCR; the TCRdb copy retains only in-frame clones and omits some. The sample holds almost 45,000 clones, 70% to 90% seen once. The sequencing used CD4+ or CD8+ T cells sorted from blood, collected in a trial of the OX40 agonist ivuxolimab. The source is an adult with an advanced solid tumor such as melanoma, head and neck, liver or kidney cancer.

This clone has only one observation. The V and J genes are TRBV28 and TRBJ1-2, with 7 bases fitting TRBD1. Per the germline V gene, CDR1 is MDHEN and CDR2 is SYDVKM. The CDR3 runs to 14 residues. V lost 5 bases and J lost 4; bases outside the gene matches: 7. As DNA, the CDR3 is TGTGCCAGCAGTCCCCGGACAGGACTCTATGGCTACACCTTC. Translating gives CASSPRTGLYGYTF.

The gene calls are TRBV28 and TRBJ1-5; D not certain. Germline lookup yields CDR1 MDHEN and CDR2 SYDVKM. Trimming removed 3 bases at V and 0 bases at J, with 9 bases between. This CDR3 is built from 15 residues. CDR3: CASSLFDYSNQPQHF. CDR3 nucleotide sequence: TGTGCCAGCAGTTTGTTTGATTATAGCAATCAGCCCCAGCATTTT.

V usage is TRBV6-1 and J usage is TRBJ2-3; tentatively, D is TRBD1 (6 bases). The V and J ends lost 1 base and 3 bases respectively, with 14 bases between them. The CDR3 is 16 residues long. The germline V gene encodes CDR1 MNHNS and CDR2 SASEGT. Here the CDR3 DNA reads TGTGCCAGCAGTGAAGAAAGACAGGAGAGAACAGATACGCAGTATTTT. Protein: CASSEERQERTDTQYF.

The gene calls are TRBV4-2 and TRBJ2-1, with D hard to call. Germline V gene data show CDR1 as LGHNA and CDR2 as YNFKEQ. Trimming took off 4 bases at V and 3 bases at J, with 4 bases between the two ends. The CDR3 has 12 residues. Here the CDR3 reads CASSPHYNEQFF. For the CDR3, the DNA is TGTGCCAGCAGCCCTCACTACAATGAGCAGTTCTTC.

This chain connects TRBV5-5 to TRBJ1-2; D gene ambiguous. Trimming pared 3 bases from V and 2 bases from J, leaving 8 bases between. This CDR3 is 13 amino acids long. The germline V gene encodes CDR1 SGHKS and CDR2 YYEKEE (reference sequence). CDR3 in DNA: TGTGCCAGCAGCTCTAGACCGAACTATGGCTACACCTTC. As protein: CASSSRPNYGYTF.

This chain connects TRBV28 to TRBJ2-6, with D unresolved. The length of the CDR3 is 18 residues. The germline gives CDR1 MDHEN, CDR2 SYDVKM. Trimming stripped 1 base from V and 0 bases from J, with 13 bases between. CDR3 region: CASSLSGSLNSGANVLTF. The CDR3 DNA is TGTGCCAGCAGTTTATCTGGCAGCCTTAACTCTGGGGCCAACGTCCTGACTTTC.

This clone is medium-sized within its sample. The chain uses TRBV7-2 and TRBJ2-3; unclear D gene. The CDR3 runs to 14 residues. Germline V CDR1 and CDR2: SGHTA, FQGNSA. Trimming cost V 4 bases and J 0 bases, with 8 bases left between them. The CDR3 region has the DNA TGTGCCAGCAGCTCCCCCGAAAGCACAGATACGCAGTATTTT. Translated: CASSSPESTDTQYF.

For the CDR3, the DNA is TGTGCCAGCAGCTTAGGCGGGGGGCCCTACAATGAGCAGTTCTTC. Amino acid sequence: CASSLGGGPYNEQFF. The genes are TRBV7-2 and TRBJ2-1, with 8 bases fitting TRBD2. V trimming: 1 base; J trimming: 2 bases; junction bases outside the gene matches: 1. The CDR3 sequence is 15 residues long. In germline, CDR1 is SGHTA, CDR2 FQGNSA.

This clone was recorded once. This sequence joins TRBV28 and TRBJ1-3; 8 bases align to TRBD1. Looked up from germline, CDR1 is MDHEN and CDR2 is SYDVKM. V lost 5 bases, J lost 5 bases, and 8 bases stayed unmatched. This CDR3 spans 15 amino acids. In DNA form, the CDR3 reads TGTGCCAGCAGTCCGGACAGGGCGTTAAGAAACACCATATATTTT. It yields the protein CASSPDRALRNTIYF.

The table lists this clone with a count of one. V usage is TRBV4-3 and J usage is TRBJ2-7, with 8 bases that match TRBD1. The CDR3 length is 13 residues. Germline V CDR1 and CDR2: LGHNA, YSLEER. With V trimmed by 4 bases and J by 7 bases, 6 bases remained unmatched. The CDR3 protein is CASSPWTGYEQYF. For the CDR3, the DNA is TGCGCCAGCAGCCCCTGGACAGGGTATGAGCAGTACTTC.

This chain connects TRBV19 to TRBJ2-6; TRBD2 matches 11 bases. The CDR3 runs 18 residues. Germline V CDR1 and CDR2: LNHDA, SQIVND (reference sequence). With 4 bases clipped from V and 0 bases from J, the junction kept 5 bases outside the gene matches. The CDR3 is CASSKGLADLSGANVLTF. The CDR3 coding sequence is TGTGCCAGTAGTAAGGGACTAGCGGACCTCTCTGGGGCCAACGTCCTGACTTTC.

The rearrangement uses TRBV4-3 and TRBJ2-5; 10 bases are shared with TRBD2. Germline lookup yields CDR1 LGHNA and CDR2 YSLEER. Germline trimming cut 0 bases from V and 4 bases from J; bases unmatched to any gene: 8. This CDR3 spans 17 amino acids. The CDR3 spells CASSQDQLAGKTETQYF. CDR3 nucleotides: TGCGCCAGCAGCCAAGATCAACTAGCGGGGAAGACAGAGACCCAGTACTTC.

The V gene is TRBV2, the J gene TRBJ2-1; D gene uncertain. The ends were cut back, 10 bases at V and 0 bases at J, with 10 bases in the middle. Germline V gives CDR1 SNHLY, CDR2 FYNNEI. The CDR3 totals 13 residues. The CDR3 bases are TGTGCCACTCTTCTTAGCTCCTACAATGAGCAGTTCTTC. Amino acids: CATLLSSYNEQFF.

This clone is judged medium-sized. J is TRBJ1-2 and V is TRBV5-1; the D gene is possibly TRBD1 (6 bases). Trimming took off 3 bases at V and 5 bases at J, with 11 bases between the two ends. CDR1 SGHRS and CDR2 YFSETQ come from the germline V gene. The CDR3 loop spans 13 amino acids. CDR3 DNA sequence: TGCGCCAGCAGCTCGGACAGCGTGTATGGCTACACCTTC. Translating it yields CASSSDSVYGYTF. Drawing the rest from reference TRBV5-1 and TRBJ1-2, the complete variable domain is KAGVTQTPRYLIKTRGQQVTLSCSPISGHRSVSWYQQTPGQGLQFLFEYFSETQRNKGNFPGRFSGRQFSNSRSEMNVSTLELGDSALYLCASSSDSVYGYTFGSGTRLTVV.

This clone was observed a single time. The chain employs TRBV4-3 and TRBJ2-1; D gene ambiguous. V lost 0 bases and J 5 bases, leaving 2 bases between the germline ends. The CDR3 length is 12 residues. CDR1 and CDR2 (germline): LGHNA, YSLEER. The CDR3 DNA reads as TGCGCCAGCAGCCAAGATGACAATGAGCAGTTCTTC. Translating gives CASSQDDNEQFF.

Concerning this clone: Other DNA sequences from this sample encode an identical CDR3 as well. V usage is TRBV4-2 and J usage is TRBJ2-2; the match to TRBD1 covers 8 bases. CDR1 is LGHNA and CDR2 is YNFKEQ in the germline V gene. This CDR3 comprises 14 residues. V shed 0 bases and J 6 bases; nucleotides not matched to a gene: 0. The CDR3 region has the DNA TGTGCCAGCAGCCAAGACAGGGGGCCCGGGGAGCTGTTTTTT. Its protein product is CASSQDRGPGELFF.

The gene calls are TRBV27 and TRBJ1-1; D remains ambiguous. This CDR3 spans 15 amino acids. Trimming left V 4 bases short and J 3 bases short, with 15 bases between. The germline V gene has CDR1 MNHEY and CDR2 SMNVEV (reference sequence). The CDR3 DNA reads TGTGCCAGCAGTTACGCGAAGGGCGCCGACACTGAAGCTTTCTTT. Encoded protein: CASSYAKGADTEAFF.